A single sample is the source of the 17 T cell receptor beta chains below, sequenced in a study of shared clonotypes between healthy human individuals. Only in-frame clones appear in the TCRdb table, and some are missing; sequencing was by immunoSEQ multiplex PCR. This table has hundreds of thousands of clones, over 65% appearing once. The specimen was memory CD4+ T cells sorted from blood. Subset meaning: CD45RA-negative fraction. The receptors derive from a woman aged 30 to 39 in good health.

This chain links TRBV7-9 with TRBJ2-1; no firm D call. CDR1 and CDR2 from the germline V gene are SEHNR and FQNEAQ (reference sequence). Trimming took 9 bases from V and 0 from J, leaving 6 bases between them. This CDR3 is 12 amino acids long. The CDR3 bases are TGTGCCAGTAGCACCTCCTACAATGAGCAGTTCTTC. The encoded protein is CASSTSYNEQFF.

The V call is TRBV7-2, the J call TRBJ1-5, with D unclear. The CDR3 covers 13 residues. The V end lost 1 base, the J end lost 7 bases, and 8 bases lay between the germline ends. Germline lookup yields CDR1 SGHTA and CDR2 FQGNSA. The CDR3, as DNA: TGTGCCAGCAGCTTAGAACCCTGGCAGCCCCAGCATTTT. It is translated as CASSLEPWQPQHF. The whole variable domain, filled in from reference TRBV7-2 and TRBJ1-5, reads GAGVSQSPSNKVTEKGKDVELRCDPISGHTALYWYRQSLGQGLEFLIYFQGNSAPDKSGLPSDRFSAERTGGSVSTLTIQRTQQEDSAVYLCASSLEPWQPQHFGDGTRLSIL.

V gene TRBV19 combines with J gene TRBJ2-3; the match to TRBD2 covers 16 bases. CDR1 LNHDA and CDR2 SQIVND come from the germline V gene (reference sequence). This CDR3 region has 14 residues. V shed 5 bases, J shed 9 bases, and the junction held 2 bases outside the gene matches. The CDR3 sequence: CASSSGLAGGTQYF. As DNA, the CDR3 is TGTGCCAGTAGTTCGGGACTAGCGGGAGGGACGCAGTATTTT.

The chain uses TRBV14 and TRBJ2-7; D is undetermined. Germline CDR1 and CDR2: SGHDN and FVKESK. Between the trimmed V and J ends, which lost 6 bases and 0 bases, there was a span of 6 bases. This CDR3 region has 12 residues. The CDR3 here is CASSSTSYEQYF. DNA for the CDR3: TGTGCCAGCAGTTCTACCTCCTACGAGCAGTACTTC.

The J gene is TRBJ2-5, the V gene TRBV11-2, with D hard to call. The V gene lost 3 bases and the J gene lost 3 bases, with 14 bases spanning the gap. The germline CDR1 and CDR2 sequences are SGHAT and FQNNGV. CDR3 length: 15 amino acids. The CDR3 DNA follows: TGTGCCAGCAGCTTTGACCTGGTTAGAGAAGAGACCCAGTACTTC. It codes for CASSFDLVREETQYF.

CDR3: CASIEGGSNQPQHF. For the CDR3, the DNA is TGTGCCAGCATCGAAGGGGGTAGCAATCAGCCCCAGCATTTT. The chain combines TRBV28 with TRBJ1-5, with TRBD1 as a possible D gene (6 bases). The V gene lost 7 bases and the J gene lost 0 bases, with 10 bases spanning the gap. Germline V lookup: CDR1 MDHEN, CDR2 SYDVKM. This CDR3 spans 14 amino acids.

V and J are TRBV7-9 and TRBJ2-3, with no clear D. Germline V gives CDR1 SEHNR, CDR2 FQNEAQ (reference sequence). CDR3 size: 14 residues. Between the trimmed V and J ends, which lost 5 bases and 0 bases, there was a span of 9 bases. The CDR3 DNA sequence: TGTGCCAGCAGCCAAGACCCTAGCACAGATACGCAGTATTTT. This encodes CASSQDPSTDTQYF. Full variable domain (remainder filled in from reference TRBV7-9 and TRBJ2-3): DTGVSQNPRHKITKRGQNVTFRCDPISEHNRLYWYRQTLGQGPEFLTYFQNEAQLEKSRLLSDRFSAERPKGSFSTLEIQRTEQGDSAMYLCASSQDPSTDTQYFGPGTRLTVL.

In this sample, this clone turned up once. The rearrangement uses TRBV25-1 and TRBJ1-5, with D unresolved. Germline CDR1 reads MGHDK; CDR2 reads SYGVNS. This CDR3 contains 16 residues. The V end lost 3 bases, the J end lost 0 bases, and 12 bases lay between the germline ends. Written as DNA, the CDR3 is TGTGCCAGCAGTGATCAGGACGGGAATAGCAATCAGCCCCAGCATTTT. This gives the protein CASSDQDGNSNQPQHF.

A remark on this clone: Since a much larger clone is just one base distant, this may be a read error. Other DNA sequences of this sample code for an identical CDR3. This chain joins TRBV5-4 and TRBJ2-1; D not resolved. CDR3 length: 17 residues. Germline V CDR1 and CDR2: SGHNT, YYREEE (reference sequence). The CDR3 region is CASSLARTIPSYNEQFF. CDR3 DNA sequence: TGTGCTAGCAGCTTGGCCCGGACCATTCCTTCCTACAATGAGCAGTTCTTC.

The chain's CDR3 is CASTKGGQGNEQFF. In DNA form, the CDR3 reads TGTGCCAGCACCAAAGGAGGACAGGGAAATGAGCAGTTCTTC. This chain links TRBV6-5 with TRBJ2-1, with TRBD1 matching 8 bases. After removal of 7 bases from V and 7 bases from J, the junction contained 9 bases not matched to a gene. The V gene's germline CDR1 is MNHEY and CDR2 SVGAGI. This CDR3 spans 14 amino acids.

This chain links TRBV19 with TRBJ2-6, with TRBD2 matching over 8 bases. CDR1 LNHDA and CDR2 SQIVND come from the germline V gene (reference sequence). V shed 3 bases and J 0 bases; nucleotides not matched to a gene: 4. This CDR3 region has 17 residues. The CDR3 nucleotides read TGTGCCAGTAGTATCATTAGCGGGAACTCTGGGGCCAACGTCCTGACTTTC. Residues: CASSIISGNSGANVLTF. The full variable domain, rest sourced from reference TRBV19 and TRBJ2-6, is DGGITQSPKYLFRKEGQNVTLSCEQNLNHDAMYWYRQDPGQGLRLIYYSQIVNDFQKGDIAEGYSVSREKKESFPLTVTSAQKNPTAFYLCASSIISGNSGANVLTFGAGSRLTVL.

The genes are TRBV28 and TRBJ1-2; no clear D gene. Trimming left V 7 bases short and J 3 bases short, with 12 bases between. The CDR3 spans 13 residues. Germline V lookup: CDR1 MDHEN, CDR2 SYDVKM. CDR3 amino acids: CASTVRVDYGYTF. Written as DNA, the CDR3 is TGTGCCAGCACCGTGCGAGTGGACTATGGCTACACCTTC.

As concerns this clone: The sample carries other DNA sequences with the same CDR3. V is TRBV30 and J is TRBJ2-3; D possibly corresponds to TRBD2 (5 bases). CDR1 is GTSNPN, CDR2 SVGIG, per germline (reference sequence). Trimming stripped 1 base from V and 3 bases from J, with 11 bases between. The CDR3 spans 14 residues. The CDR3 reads CAWSGGGGTDTQYF. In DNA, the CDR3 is TGTGCCTGGAGTGGAGGAGGAGGAACAGATACGCAGTATTTT.

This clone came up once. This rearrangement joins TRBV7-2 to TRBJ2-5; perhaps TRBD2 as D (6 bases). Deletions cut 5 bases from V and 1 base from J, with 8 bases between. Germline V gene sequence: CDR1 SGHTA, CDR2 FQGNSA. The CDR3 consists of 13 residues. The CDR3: CASSTSFQETQYF. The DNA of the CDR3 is TGTGCCAGCAGCACTAGCTTCCAAGAGACCCAGTACTTC.

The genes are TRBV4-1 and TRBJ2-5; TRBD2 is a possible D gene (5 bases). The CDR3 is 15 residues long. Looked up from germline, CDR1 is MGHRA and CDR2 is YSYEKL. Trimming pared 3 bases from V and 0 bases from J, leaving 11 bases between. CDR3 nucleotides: TGCGCCAGCAGCCAGCGACCGGGATACCAAGAGACCCAGTACTTC. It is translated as CASSQRPGYQETQYF.

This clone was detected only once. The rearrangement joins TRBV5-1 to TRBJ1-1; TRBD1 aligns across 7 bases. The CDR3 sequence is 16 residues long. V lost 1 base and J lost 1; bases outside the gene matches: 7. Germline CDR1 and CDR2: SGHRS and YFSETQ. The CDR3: CASSLNTGDGNTEAFF. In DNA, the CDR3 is TGCGCCAGCAGCTTGAACACAGGGGATGGGAACACTGAAGCTTTCTTT. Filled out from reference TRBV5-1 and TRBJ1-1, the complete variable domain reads KAGVTQTPRYLIKTRGQQVTLSCSPISGHRSVSWYQQTPGQGLQFLFEYFSETQRNKGNFPGRFSGRQFSNSRSEMNVSTLELGDSALYLCASSLNTGDGNTEAFFGQGTRLTVV.

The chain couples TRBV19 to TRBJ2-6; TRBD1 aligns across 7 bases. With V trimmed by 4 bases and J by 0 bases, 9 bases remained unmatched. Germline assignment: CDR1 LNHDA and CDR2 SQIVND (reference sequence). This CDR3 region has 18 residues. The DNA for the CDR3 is TGTGCCAGTAGTAGGCAACGACAGGGAGCCTCTGGGGCCAACGTCCTGACTTTC. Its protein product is CASSRQRQGASGANVLTF.